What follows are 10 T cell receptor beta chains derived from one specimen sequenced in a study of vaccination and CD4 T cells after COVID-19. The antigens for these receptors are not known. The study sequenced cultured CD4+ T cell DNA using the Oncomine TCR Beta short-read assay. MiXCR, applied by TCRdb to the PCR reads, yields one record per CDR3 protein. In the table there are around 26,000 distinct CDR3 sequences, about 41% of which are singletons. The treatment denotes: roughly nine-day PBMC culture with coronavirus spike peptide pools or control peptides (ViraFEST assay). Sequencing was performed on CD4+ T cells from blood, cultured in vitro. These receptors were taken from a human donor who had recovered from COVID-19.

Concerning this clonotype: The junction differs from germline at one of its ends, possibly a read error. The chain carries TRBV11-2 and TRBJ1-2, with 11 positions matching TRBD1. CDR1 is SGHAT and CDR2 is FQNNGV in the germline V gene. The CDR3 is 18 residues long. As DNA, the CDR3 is TGTGCCAGCAGCTCGAACCGGGACAGGGGGTCACAGAACTGTGGCTACACCTTC. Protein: CASSSNRDRGSQNCGYTF.

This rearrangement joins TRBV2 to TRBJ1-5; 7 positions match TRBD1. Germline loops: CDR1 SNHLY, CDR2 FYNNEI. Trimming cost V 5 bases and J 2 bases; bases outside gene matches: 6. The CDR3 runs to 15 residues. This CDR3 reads CASSIRGLGNQPQHF. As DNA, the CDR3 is TGTGCCAGCAGTATTAGGGGGCTTGGCAATCAGCCCCAGCATTTT.

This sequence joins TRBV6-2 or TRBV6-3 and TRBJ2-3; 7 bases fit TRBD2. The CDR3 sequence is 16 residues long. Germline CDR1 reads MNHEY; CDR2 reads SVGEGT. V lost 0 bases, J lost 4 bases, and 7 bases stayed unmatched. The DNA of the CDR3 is TGTGCCAGCAGTTACTCCCCCTTCGGGAGGCCAGATACGCAGTATTTT. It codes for CASSYSPFGRPDTQYF.

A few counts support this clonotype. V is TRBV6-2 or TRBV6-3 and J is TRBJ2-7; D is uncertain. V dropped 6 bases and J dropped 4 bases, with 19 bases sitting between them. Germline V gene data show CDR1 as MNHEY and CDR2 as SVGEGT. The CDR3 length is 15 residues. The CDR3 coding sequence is TGTGCCAGCAGCTATGACGGTTTAATAAGATACGAGCAGTACTTC. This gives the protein CASSYDGLIRYEQYF.

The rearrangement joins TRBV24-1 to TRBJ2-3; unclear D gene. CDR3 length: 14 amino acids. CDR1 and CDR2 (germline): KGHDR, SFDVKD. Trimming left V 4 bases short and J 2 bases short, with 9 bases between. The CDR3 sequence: CATSDRNPTDTQYF. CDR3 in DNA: TGTGCCACCAGTGACAGAAACCCCACAGATACGCAGTATTTT.

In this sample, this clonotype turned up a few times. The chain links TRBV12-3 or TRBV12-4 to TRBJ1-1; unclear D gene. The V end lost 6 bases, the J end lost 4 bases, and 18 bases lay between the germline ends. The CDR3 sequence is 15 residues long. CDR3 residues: CASSYRGQVGTEAFF. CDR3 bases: TGTGCCAGCAGCTATCGCGGCCAAGTGGGCACTGAAGCTTTCTTT.

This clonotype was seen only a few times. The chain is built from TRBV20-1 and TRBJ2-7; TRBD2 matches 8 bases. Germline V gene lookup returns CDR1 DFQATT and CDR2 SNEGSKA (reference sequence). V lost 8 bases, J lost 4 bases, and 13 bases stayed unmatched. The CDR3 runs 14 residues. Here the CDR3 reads CSSTRLSGGYEQYF. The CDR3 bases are TGCAGTTCCACCCGGTTGAGCGGGGGATACGAGCAGTACTTC.

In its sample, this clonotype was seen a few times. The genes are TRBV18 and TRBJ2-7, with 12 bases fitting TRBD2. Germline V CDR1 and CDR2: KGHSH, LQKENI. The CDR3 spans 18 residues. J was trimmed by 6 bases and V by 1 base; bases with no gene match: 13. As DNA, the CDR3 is TGTGCCAGCTCACCACTGACAGCGACTAGCGGGAGTCAAGCCGAGCAGTACTTC. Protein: CASSPLTATSGSQAEQYF. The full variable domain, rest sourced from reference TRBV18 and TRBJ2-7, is NAGVMQNPRHLVRRRGQEARLRCSPMKGHSHVYWYRQLPEEGLKFMVYLQKENIIDESGMPKERFSAEFPKEGPSILRIQQVVRGDSAAYFCASSPLTATSGSQAEQYFGPGTRLTVT.

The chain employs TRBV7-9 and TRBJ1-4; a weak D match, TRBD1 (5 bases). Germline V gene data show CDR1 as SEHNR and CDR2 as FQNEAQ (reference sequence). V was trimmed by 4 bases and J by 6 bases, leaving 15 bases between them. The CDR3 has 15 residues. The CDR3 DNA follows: TGTGCCAGCAGCTCTGAAGGGAGGGGTCATGAAAAACTGTTTTTT. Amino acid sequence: CASSSEGRGHEKLFF.

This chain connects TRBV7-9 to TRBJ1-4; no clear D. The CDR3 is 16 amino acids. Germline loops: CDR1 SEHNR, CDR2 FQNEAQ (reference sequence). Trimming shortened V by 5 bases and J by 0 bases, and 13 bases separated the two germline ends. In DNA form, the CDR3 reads TGTGCCAGCAGCCCTCAAGACACTGCAACTAATGAAAAACTGTTTTTT. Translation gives CASSPQDTATNEKLFF.